The 24 T cell receptor beta chains below were found in one sample sequenced in a study of blood T cell repertoires in COVID-19. Profiling relied on immunoSEQ multiplex PCR, and the TCRdb table lists in-frame clones only, not all of them. The sample includes about 160,000 clones, 80% to 95% seen only once; the top ten take about 4.5%. Sequenced input: peripheral blood. These receptors were taken from a woman aged 45-59 years with acute or convalescent COVID-19.

The gene calls are TRBV4-1 and TRBJ1-5, with 7 bases lining up with TRBD1. J lost 0 bases, V lost 4 bases, and 3 bases had no gene match. This CDR3 region has 15 residues. Germline-derived CDR1 and CDR2 are MGHRA and YSYEKL. This chain's CDR3 is CASSPTGVSNQPQHF. Here the CDR3 DNA reads TGCGCCAGCAGCCCAACAGGGGTTAGCAATCAGCCCCAGCATTTT.

The chain combines TRBV9 with TRBJ2-7; the D gene is possibly TRBD2 (6 bases). The CDR3 is made up of 18 amino acids. Germline V gene sequence: CDR1 SGDLS, CDR2 YYNGEE. V lost 0 bases, J lost 3 bases, and 22 bases lay in between. The CDR3 sequence is CASSVVFGRVLKIYEQYF. CDR3 bases: TGTGCCAGCAGCGTAGTATTCGGGAGAGTACTAAAGATCTACGAGCAGTACTTC.

The chain carries TRBV2 and TRBJ1-4, with a tentative D call TRBD1 (6 bases). V was cut by 6 bases and J by 0 bases, with 14 bases left in between. The CDR3 runs to 16 residues. Germline V gene sequence: CDR1 SNHLY, CDR2 FYNNEI. This chain's CDR3 is CASRGGTSSTNEKLFF. CDR3 DNA sequence: TGTGCCAGCAGAGGGGGAACGTCCTCAACTAATGAAAAACTGTTTTTT.

The chain links TRBV6-2 or TRBV6-3 to TRBJ2-7, with TRBD1 as a possible D gene (5 bases). Germline V gives CDR1 MNHEY, CDR2 SVGEGT. The CDR3 covers 12 residues. The V and J ends lost 4 bases and 4 bases respectively, with 8 bases between them. This chain's CDR3 is CASSFDRYEQYF. CDR3 DNA: TGTGCCAGCAGTTTCGACAGATACGAGCAGTACTTC.

The chain combines TRBV2 with TRBJ1-1; D remains ambiguous. Trimming took 4 bases from V and 0 from J, leaving 9 bases between them. Germline V gives CDR1 SNHLY, CDR2 FYNNEI. The CDR3 has 14 residues. This CDR3 reads CASSALGLNTEAFF. CDR3 nucleotide sequence: TGTGCCAGCAGTGCGCTGGGCCTGAACACTGAAGCTTTCTTT.

The CDR3 region has the DNA TGCGCCAGCAGTGCTTTAGGGGTTGGCGAGCAGTACTTC. This sequence encodes CASSALGVGEQYF. The chain combines TRBV10-2 with TRBJ2-7, with D maybe TRBD1 (5 bases). The germline V and J ends were trimmed by 4 bases and 6 bases, with 13 bases remaining between them. The CDR3 covers 13 residues. Germline assignment: CDR1 WSHSY and CDR2 SAAADI.

This clone was found a few times. V usage is TRBV6-4 and J usage is TRBJ1-5; no reliable D call. The V gene lost 8 bases and the J gene lost 3 bases, with 11 bases spanning the gap. This CDR3 is built from 13 residues. Germline V gene data show CDR1 as MRHNA and CDR2 as SNTAGT. This CDR3 reads CASHGRLNQPQHF. The DNA of the CDR3 is TGTGCCAGCCATGGCAGACTCAATCAGCCCCAGCATTTT.

The V call is TRBV5-1, the J call TRBJ1-1; TRBD1 matches at 9 bases. CDR3 length: 16 residues. Germline V gene lookup returns CDR1 SGHRS and CDR2 YFSETQ. V dropped 0 bases and J dropped 1; count of bases not matched to a gene: 4. CDR3 DNA: TGCGCCAGCAGCTTGGGCCTGGGACAGGGGAACACTGAAGCTTTCTTT. It translates to CASSLGLGQGNTEAFF.

This clone was detected a few times. The chain joins TRBV2 to TRBJ1-6, with TRBD1 matching over 10 bases. Trimming removed 7 bases from V and 10 bases from J; junction bases left unmatched: 10. Looked up from germline, CDR1 is SNHLY and CDR2 is FYNNEI. The CDR3 extends over 15 amino acids. The CDR3 DNA follows: TGTGCCAGCACAGGACAGGGGGGTTTAGGCTCACCCCTCCACTTT. Translating gives CASTGQGGLGSPLHF.

The rearrangement uses TRBV29-1 and TRBJ2-5, with 8 bases aligning to TRBD1. This CDR3 has 15 amino acids. J gave up 6 bases and V 6 bases, and 15 bases lay outside the gene matches. Germline V gene sequence: CDR1 SQVTM, CDR2 ANQGSEA. CDR3 nucleotide sequence: TGCAGCGTCTACCGACAGGGGAGAAGAGGAAAGACCCAGTACTTC. This translates into CSVYRQGRRGKTQYF.

This clone was seen once. V and J are TRBV5-1 and TRBJ2-3; 8 nucleotides agree with TRBD2. Germline trimming cut 4 bases from V and 5 bases from J; bases unmatched to any gene: 18. This CDR3 is built from 18 residues. CDR1 SGHRS and CDR2 YFSETQ come from the germline V gene. The CDR3 spells CASSPGALAGPSGDTQYF. The CDR3 nucleotides are TGCGCCAGCAGCCCTGGGGCCTTAGCGGGGCCCTCGGGAGATACGCAGTATTTT.

The rearrangement uses TRBV2 and TRBJ1-2, with no clear D. V lost 8 bases to trimming and J lost 4 bases, with 17 bases between them. Germline lookup yields CDR1 SNHLY and CDR2 FYNNEI. CDR3 size: 14 residues. CDR3 nucleotides: TGTGCCAGCCTCGGCGGCAGAACACCCTATGGCTACACCTTC. Translated, it gives CASLGGRTPYGYTF. The full variable domain, rest sourced from reference TRBV2 and TRBJ1-2, is EPEVTQTPSHQVTQMGQEVILRCVPISNHLYFYWYRQILGQKVEFLVSFYNNEISEKSEIFDDQFSVERPDGSNFTLKIRSTKLEDSAMYFCASLGGRTPYGYTFGSGTRLTVV.

The V call is TRBV14, the J call TRBJ1-6, with D maybe TRBD1 (5 bases). The germline CDR1 and CDR2 sequences are SGHDN and FVKESK. This CDR3 region has 17 residues. Trimming removed 5 bases from V and 0 bases from J, with 14 bases in between. In DNA form, the CDR3 reads TGTGCCAGCAGCGACCGTTCAGGGAACTCCTATAATTCACCCCTCCACTTT. Its protein product is CASSDRSGNSYNSPLHF.

V and J are TRBV19 and TRBJ1-1; maybe TRBD1 (5 bases). The CDR3 runs 15 residues. CDR1 is LNHDA and CDR2 is SQIVND in the germline V gene (reference sequence). V was cut by 3 bases and J by 2 bases, with 13 bases left in between. DNA of the CDR3: TGTGCCAGTAGTATCACAGGACGGCTAAACACTGAAGCTTTCTTT. Protein: CASSITGRLNTEAFF.

The chain carries TRBV28 and TRBJ1-2; TRBD1 matches at 7 bases. Germline V gene lookup returns CDR1 MDHEN and CDR2 SYDVKM. The V segment lost 10 bases and the J segment 4 bases; nucleotides outside the gene matches: 9. The length of the CDR3 is 13 residues. CDR3 nucleotides: TGTGCCACGGGGGACAGAGATACCTATGGCTACACCTTC. This translates into CATGDRDTYGYTF.

In this sample, this clone turned up once. V is TRBV2 and J is TRBJ2-7; 7 bases are a match to TRBD2. Germline-derived CDR1 and CDR2 are SNHLY and FYNNEI. The CDR3 has 14 amino acids. The V and J ends lost 3 bases and 7 bases, in that order; junction bases with no gene match: 9. The chain's CDR3 is CASSDWGGINEQYF. CDR3 nucleotides: TGTGCCAGCAGTGACTGGGGGGGTATCAATGAGCAGTACTTC.

Here the CDR3 reads CAWSVSFFGQQNTEAFF. Here the CDR3 DNA reads TGTGCCTGGAGTGTAAGTTTTTTTGGACAGCAGAACACTGAAGCTTTCTTT. The chain uses TRBV30 and TRBJ1-1, with D maybe TRBD1 (6 bases). Germline V gene data show CDR1 as GTSNPN and CDR2 as SVGIG (reference sequence). The CDR3 runs to 17 residues. V was clipped by 0 bases and J by 1 base, with 18 bases between them. Drawing the rest from reference TRBV30 and TRBJ1-1, the complete variable domain is SQTIHQWPATLVQPVGSPLSLECTVEGTSNPNLYWYRQAAGRGLQLLFYSVGIGQISSEVPQNLSASRPQDRQFILSSKKLLLSDSGFYLCAWSVSFFGQQNTEAFFGQGTRLTVV.

The chain employs TRBV2 and TRBJ2-5; 9 bases agree with TRBD2. The CDR3 runs 15 residues. V dropped 5 bases and J dropped 1; count of bases not matched to a gene: 5. In germline, CDR1 is SNHLY, CDR2 FYNNEI. Here the CDR3 reads CASSSGRGGQETQYF. The CDR3 DNA is TGTGCCAGCAGTTCCGGGCGGGGGGGCCAAGAGACCCAGTACTTC.

The V call is TRBV19, the J call TRBJ1-5; 7 positions agree with TRBD1. J was trimmed by 4 bases and V by 11 bases; bases with no gene match: 8. This CDR3 contains 13 residues. Germline assignment: CDR1 LNHDA and CDR2 SQIVND (reference sequence). The CDR3 is CAASTGVNQPQHF. The DNA for the CDR3 is TGTGCCGCATCTACAGGGGTTAATCAGCCCCAGCATTTT.

The chain's CDR3 is CAISKRNTEAFF. The CDR3 coding sequence is TGTGCCATCTCTAAGCGGAACACTGAAGCTTTCTTT. The genes are TRBV10-3 and TRBJ1-1, with unresolved D. Per the germline V gene, CDR1 is ENHRY and CDR2 is SYGVKD. There are 12 residues in the CDR3. V was cut by 8 bases and J by 1 base, with 8 bases left in between.

The chain combines TRBV19 with TRBJ1-2, with D maybe TRBD1 (6 bases). Germline-derived CDR1 and CDR2 are LNHDA and SQIVND (reference sequence). CDR3 length equals 15 residues. Trimming shortened V by 4 bases and J by 3 bases, and 15 bases separated the two germline ends. The CDR3 DNA reads TGTGCCAGTAGTACTCACAGGGATGGGGACTATGGCTACACCTTC. Translating it yields CASSTHRDGDYGYTF.

V is TRBV10-3 and J is TRBJ1-5; tentatively, D is TRBD1 (6 bases). Germline-derived CDR1 and CDR2 are ENHRY and SYGVKD. V gave up 6 bases and J gave up 7 bases, with 16 bases separating them. The CDR3 contains 14 residues. CDR3 bases: TGTGCCATCAGCGACGGAGGGGGGGCGCAGCCCCAGCATTTT. This encodes CAISDGGGAQPQHF.

The chain uses TRBV6-5 and TRBJ1-4; D is possibly TRBD1 (5 bases). V was cut by 0 bases and J by 8 bases, with 13 bases left in between. CDR1 and CDR2 (germline): MNHEY, SVGAGI. The CDR3 length is 15 residues. The CDR3 loop is CASSYSGGIGEKLFF. The DNA of the CDR3 is TGTGCCAGCAGTTACTCGGGGGGGATCGGGGAAAAACTGTTTTTT.

The chain is built from TRBV7-2 and TRBJ1-6; 11 bases agree with TRBD1. The length of the CDR3 is 16 residues. V lost 5 bases, J lost 10 bases, and 10 bases stayed unmatched. Germline V gene sequence: CDR1 SGHTA, CDR2 FQGNSA. CDR3 amino acids: CASSPRDRGLGSPLHF. CDR3 DNA sequence: TGTGCCAGCAGCCCCCGGGACAGGGGGTTAGGGTCACCCCTCCACTTT.